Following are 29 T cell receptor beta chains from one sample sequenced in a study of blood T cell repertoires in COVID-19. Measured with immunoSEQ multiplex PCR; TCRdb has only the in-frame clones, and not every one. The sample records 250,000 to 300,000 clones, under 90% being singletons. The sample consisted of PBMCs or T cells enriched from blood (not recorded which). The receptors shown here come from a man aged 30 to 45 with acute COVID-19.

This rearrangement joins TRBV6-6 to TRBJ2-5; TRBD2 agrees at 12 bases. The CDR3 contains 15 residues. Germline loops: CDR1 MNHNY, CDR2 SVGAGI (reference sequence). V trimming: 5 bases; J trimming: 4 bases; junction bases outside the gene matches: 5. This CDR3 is CASSRTSGNRETQYF. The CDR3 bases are TGTGCCAGCAGTCGGACTAGCGGGAACCGAGAGACCCAGTACTTC.

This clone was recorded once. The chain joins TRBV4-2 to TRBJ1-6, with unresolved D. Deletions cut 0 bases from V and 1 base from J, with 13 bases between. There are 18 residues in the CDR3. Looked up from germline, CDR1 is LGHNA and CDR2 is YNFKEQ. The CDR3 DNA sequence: TGTGCCAGCAGCCAAGAGGGAGGGATTATTTCCTATAATTCACCCCTCCACTTT. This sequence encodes CASSQEGGIISYNSPLHF.

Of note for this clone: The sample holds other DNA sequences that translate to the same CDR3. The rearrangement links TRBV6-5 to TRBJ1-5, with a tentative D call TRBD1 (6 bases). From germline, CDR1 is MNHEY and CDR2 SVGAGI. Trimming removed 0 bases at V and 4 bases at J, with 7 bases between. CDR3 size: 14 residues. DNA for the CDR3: TGTGCCAGCAGTTACTCAGGGGGTAATCAGCCCCAGCATTTT. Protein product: CASSYSGGNQPQHF.

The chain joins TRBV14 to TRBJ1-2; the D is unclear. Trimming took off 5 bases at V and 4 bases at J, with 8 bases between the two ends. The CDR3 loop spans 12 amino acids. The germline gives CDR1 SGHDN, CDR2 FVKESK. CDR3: CASSGQFYGYTF. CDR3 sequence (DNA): TGTGCCAGCAGCGGCCAGTTCTATGGCTACACCTTC.

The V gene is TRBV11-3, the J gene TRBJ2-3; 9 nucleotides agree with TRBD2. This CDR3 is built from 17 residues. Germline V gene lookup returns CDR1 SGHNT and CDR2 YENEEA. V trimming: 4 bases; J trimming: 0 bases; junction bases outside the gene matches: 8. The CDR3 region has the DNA TGTGCCAGCAGCTACAACCGGGGACTAGCAAGCACAGATACGCAGTATTTT. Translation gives CASSYNRGLASTDTQYF.

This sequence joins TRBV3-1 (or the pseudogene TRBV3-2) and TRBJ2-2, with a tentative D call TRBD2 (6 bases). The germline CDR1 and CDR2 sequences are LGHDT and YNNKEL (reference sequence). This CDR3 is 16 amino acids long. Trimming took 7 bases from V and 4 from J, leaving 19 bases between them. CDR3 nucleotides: TGTGCCAGCACCCTTAGGTTGGGGGGATTCACCGGGGAGCTGTTTTTT. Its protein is CASTLRLGGFTGELFF.

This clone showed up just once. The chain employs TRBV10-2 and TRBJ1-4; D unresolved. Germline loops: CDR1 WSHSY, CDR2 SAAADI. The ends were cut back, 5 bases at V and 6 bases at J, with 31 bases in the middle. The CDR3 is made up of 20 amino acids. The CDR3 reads CASSPRETIMSRNEDEKLFF. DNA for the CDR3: TGCGCCAGCAGTCCCCGGGAGACTATCATGAGCAGGAACGAAGATGAAAAACTGTTTTTT.

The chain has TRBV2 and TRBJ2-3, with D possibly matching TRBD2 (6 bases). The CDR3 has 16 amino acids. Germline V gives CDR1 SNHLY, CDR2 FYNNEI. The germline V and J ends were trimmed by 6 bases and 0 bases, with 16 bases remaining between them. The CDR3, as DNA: TGTGCCAGCAGGGCTAGACTAGGTCCTAGCACAGATACGCAGTATTTT. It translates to CASRARLGPSTDTQYF.

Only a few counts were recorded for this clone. The CDR3 reads CASSLRRGSEQYV. The CDR3 coding sequence is TGTGCCAGCAGCCTTAGGCGGGGGTCCGAGCAGTACGTC. The gene calls are TRBV11-3 and TRBJ2-7, with 7 nucleotides matching TRBD2. The CDR3 contains 13 residues. From germline, CDR1 is SGHNT and CDR2 YENEEA. The V and J ends lost 5 bases and 6 bases, in that order; junction bases with no gene match: 7.

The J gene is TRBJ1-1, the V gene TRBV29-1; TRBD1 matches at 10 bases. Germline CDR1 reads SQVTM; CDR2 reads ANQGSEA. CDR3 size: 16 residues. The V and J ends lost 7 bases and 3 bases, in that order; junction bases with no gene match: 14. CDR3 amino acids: CSAHRRDRGLDTEAFF. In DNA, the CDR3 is TGCAGCGCTCACCGCCGGGACAGGGGTTTGGACACTGAAGCTTTCTTT.

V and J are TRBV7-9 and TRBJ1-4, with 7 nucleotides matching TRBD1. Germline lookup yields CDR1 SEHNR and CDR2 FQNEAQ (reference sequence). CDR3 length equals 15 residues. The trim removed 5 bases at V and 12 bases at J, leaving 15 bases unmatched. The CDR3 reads CASSPIGGSQLELFF. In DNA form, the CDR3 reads TGTGCCAGCAGCCCCATAGGGGGCTCCCAATTGGAACTGTTTTTT.

The CDR3 sequence: CASSLDASGRGNEQFF. Here the CDR3 DNA reads TGTGCCAGCAGCTTAGACGCTAGCGGGAGAGGGAATGAGCAGTTCTTC. The chain has TRBV7-9 and TRBJ2-1, with 10 bases fitting TRBD2. The CDR3 totals 16 residues. Germline V gene lookup returns CDR1 SEHNR and CDR2 FQNEAQ (reference sequence). V dropped 1 base and J dropped 7; count of bases not matched to a gene: 7.

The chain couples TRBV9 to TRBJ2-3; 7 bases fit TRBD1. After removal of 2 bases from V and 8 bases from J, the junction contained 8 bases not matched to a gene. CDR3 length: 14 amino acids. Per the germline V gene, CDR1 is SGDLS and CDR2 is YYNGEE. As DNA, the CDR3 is TGTGCCAGCAGCGTGGGGGTTCGGGACAGTACGCAGTATTTT. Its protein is CASSVGVRDSTQYF.

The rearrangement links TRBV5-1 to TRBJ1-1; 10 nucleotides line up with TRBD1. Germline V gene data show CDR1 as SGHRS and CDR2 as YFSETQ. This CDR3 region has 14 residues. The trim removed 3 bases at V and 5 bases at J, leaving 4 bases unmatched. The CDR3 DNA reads TGCGCCAGCAGCTCCGACAGGGGGCGGACTGAAGCTTTCTTT. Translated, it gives CASSSDRGRTEAFF. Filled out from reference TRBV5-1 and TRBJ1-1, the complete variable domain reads KAGVTQTPRYLIKTRGQQVTLSCSPISGHRSVSWYQQTPGQGLQFLFEYFSETQRNKGNFPGRFSGRQFSNSRSEMNVSTLELGDSALYLCASSSDRGRTEAFFGQGTRLTVV.

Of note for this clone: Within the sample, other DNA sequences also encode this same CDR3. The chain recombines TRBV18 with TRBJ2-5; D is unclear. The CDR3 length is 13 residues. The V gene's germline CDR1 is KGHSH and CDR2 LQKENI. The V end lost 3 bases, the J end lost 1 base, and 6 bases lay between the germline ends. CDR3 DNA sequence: TGTGCCAGCTCACCGGGCTCCCAAGAGACCCAGTACTTC. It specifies CASSPGSQETQYF.

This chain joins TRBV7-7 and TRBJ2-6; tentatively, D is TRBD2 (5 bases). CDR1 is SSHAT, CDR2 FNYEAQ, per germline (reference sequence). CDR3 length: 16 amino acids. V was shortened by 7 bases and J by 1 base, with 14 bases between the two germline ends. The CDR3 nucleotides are TGTGCCAGCACCAACCTCGGGAATTCTGGGGCCAACGTCCTGACTTTC. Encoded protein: CASTNLGNSGANVLTF.

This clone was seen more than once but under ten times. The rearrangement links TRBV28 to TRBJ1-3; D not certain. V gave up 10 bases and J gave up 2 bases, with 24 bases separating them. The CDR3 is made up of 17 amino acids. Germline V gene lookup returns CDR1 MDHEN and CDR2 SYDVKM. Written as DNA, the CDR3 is TGTGCCACCAAATCCGTCCGCCCGCGGGTTCCTGGAAACACCATATATTTT. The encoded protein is CATKSVRPRVPGNTIYF.

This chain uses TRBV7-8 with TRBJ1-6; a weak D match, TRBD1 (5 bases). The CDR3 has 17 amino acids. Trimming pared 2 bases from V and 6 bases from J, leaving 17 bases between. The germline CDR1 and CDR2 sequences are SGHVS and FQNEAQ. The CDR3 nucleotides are TGTGCCAGCAGCTTAAATGGGCAGGGTTCTTCTAATTCACCCCTCCACTTT. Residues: CASSLNGQGSSNSPLHF.

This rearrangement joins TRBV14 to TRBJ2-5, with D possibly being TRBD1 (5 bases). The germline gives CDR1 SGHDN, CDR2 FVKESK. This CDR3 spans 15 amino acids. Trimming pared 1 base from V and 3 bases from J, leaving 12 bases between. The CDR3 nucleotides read TGTGCCAGCAGCCAAGTAAGGGGCAGGGAAGAGACCCAGTACTTC. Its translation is CASSQVRGREETQYF.

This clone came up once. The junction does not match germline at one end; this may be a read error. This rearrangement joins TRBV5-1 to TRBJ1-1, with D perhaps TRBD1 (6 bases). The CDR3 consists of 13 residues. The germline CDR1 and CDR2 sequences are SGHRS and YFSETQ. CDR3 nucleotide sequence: TGTGCCAGCAGCTTACAGGGCGGCACTGAAGCTTTCTTT. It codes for CASSLQGGTEAFF. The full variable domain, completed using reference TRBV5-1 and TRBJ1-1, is KAGVTQTPRYLIKTRGQQVTLSCSPISGHRSVSWYQQTPGQGLQFLFEYFSETQRNKGNFPGRFSGRQFSNSRSEMNVSTLELGDSALYLCASSLQGGTEAFFGQGTRLTVV.

The CDR3 sequence: CASSPPGAQETQYF. The CDR3 DNA reads as TGTGCCAGCTCCCCCCCTGGGGCGCAAGAGACCCAGTACTTC. V usage is TRBV18 and J usage is TRBJ2-5; a possible D gene is TRBD1 (5 bases). This CDR3 spans 14 amino acids. Germline V gives CDR1 KGHSH, CDR2 LQKENI. V lost 6 bases and J lost 2, with 13 bases in between.

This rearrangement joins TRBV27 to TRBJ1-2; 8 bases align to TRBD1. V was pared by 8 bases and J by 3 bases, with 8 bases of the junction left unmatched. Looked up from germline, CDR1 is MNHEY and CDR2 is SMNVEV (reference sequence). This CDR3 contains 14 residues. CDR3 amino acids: CASRYLTGDYGYTF. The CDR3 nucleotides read TGTGCCAGCCGATACCTGACAGGGGACTATGGCTACACCTTC.

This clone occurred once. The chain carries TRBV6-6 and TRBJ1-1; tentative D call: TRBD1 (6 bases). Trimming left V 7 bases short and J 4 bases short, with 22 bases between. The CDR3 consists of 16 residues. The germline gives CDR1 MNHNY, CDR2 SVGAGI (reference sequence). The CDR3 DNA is TGTGCCAGCAACGAGGCGGGGGGCGTTGGTGGCACTGAAGCTTTCTTT. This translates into CASNEAGGVGGTEAFF.

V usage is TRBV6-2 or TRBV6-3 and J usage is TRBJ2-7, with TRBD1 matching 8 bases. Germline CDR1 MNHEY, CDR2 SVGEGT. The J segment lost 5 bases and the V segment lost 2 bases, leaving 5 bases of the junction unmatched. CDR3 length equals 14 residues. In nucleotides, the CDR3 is TGTGCCAGCAGTTACGGAGGCAGGGGGCACGAGCAGTACGTC. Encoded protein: CASSYGGRGHEQYV.

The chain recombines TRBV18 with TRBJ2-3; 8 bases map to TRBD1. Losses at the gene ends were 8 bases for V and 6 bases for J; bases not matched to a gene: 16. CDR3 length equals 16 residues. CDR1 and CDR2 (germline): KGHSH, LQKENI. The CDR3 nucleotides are TGTGCCAGCCGTCTCGGGTCCAGGGGGCTAAGTGATACGCAGTATTTT. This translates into CASRLGSRGLSDTQYF.

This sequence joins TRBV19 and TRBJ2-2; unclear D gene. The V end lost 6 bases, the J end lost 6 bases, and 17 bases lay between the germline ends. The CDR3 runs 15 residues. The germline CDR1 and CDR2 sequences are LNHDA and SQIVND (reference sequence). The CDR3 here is CASSTPSLRAGELFF. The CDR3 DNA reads TGTGCCAGTAGCACGCCATCTTTAAGAGCCGGGGAGCTGTTTTTT.

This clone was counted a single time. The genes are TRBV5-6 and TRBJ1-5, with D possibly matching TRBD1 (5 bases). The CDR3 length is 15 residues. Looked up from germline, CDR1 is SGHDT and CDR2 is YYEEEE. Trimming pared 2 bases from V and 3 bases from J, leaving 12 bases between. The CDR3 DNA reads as TGTGCCAGCAGCTTTGGGGGAGGAGACAATCAGCCCCAGCATTTT. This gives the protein CASSFGGGDNQPQHF.

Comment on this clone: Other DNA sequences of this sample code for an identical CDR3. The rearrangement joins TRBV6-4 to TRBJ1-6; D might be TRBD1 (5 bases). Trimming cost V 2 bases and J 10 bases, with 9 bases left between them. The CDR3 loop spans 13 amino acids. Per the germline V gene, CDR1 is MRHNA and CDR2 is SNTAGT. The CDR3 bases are TGTGCCAGCAGTGACAGGGGAGGATCACCCCTCCACTTT. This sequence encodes CASSDRGGSPLHF.

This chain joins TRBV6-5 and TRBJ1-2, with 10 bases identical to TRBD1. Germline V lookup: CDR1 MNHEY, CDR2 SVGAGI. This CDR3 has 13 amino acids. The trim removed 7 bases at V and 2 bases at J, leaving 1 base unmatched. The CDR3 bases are TGTGCCAGCAAGACAGGGGGCAACTATGGCTACACCTTC. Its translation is CASKTGGNYGYTF.